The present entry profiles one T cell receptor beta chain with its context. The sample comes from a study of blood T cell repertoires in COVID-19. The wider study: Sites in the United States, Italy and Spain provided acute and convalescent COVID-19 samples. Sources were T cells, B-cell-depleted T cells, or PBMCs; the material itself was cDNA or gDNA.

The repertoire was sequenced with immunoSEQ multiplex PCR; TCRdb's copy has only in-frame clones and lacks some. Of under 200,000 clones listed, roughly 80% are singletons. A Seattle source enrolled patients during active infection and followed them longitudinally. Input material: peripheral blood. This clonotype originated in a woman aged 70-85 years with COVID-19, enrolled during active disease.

The CDR3 DNA is TGTGCCAGCAGCACACGGGACAGACGTCGCTCTGGGGCCAACGTCCTGACTTTC. Amino acids: CASSTRDRRRSGANVLTF. J is TRBJ2-6 and V is TRBV9, with 7 bases identical to TRBD1. The V segment lost 4 bases and the J segment 0 bases; nucleotides outside the gene matches: 10. Looked up from germline, CDR1 is SGDLS and CDR2 is YYNGEE. This CDR3 has 18 residues.